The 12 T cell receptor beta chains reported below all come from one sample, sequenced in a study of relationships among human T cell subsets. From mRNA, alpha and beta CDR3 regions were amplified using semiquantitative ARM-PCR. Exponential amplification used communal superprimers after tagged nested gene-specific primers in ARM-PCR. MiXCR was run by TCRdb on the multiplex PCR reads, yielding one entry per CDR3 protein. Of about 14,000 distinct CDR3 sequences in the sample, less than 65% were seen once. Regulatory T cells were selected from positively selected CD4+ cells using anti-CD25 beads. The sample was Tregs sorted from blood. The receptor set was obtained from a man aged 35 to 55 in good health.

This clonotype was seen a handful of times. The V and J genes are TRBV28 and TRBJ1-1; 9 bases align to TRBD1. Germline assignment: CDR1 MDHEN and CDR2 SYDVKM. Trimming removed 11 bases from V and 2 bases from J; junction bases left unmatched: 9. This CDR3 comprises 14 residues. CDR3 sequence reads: CAGSRTGANTEAFF. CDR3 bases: TGTGCCGGTAGTAGGACAGGGGCAAACACTGAAGCTTTCTTT. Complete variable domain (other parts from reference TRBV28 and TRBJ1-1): DVKVTQSSRYLVKRTGEKVFLECVQDMDHENMFWYRQDPGLGLRLIYFSYDVKMKEKGDIPEGYSVSREKKERFSLILESASTNQTSMYLCAGSRTGANTEAFFGQGTRLTVV.

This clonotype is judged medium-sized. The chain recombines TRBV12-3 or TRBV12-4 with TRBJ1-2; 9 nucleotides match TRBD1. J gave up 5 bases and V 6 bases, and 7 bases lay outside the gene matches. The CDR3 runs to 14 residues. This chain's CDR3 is CASRSEGQGYGYTF. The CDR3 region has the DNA TGTGCCAGCAGATCAGAGGGACAGGGATATGGCTACACCTTC.

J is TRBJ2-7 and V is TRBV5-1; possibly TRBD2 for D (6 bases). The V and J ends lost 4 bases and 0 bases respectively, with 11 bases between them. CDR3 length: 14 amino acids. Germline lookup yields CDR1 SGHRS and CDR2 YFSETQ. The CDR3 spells CASSRDSSSYEQYF. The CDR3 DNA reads TGCGCCAGCAGCCGGGACTCAAGCTCCTACGAGCAGTACTTC.

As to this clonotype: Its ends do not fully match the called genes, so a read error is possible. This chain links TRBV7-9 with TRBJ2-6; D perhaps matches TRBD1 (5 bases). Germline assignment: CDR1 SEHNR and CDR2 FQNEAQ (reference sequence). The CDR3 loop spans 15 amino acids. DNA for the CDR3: TGTGCCAGCAGCTTCCGTAGCTCTGGGGCCAACGTCCTGACCTTC. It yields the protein CASSFRSSGANVLTF.

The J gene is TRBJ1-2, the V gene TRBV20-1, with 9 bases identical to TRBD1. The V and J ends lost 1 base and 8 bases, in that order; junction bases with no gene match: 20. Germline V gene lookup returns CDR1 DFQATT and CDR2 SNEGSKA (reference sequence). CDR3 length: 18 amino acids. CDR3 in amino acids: CSARVIGTGKVSIGGYTF. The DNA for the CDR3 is TGCAGTGCTAGAGTCATCGGGACAGGGAAGGTATCTATTGGAGGCTACACCTTC.

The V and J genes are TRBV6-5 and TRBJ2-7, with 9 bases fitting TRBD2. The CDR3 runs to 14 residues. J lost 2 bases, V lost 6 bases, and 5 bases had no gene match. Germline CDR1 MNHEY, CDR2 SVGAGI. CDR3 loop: CASRIAGVPYEQYF. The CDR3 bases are TGTGCCAGCAGAATAGCGGGGGTTCCCTACGAGCAGTACTTC.

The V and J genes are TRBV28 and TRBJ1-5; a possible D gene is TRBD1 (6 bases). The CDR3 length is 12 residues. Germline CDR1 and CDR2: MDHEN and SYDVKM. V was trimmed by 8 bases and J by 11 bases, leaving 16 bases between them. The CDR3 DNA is TGTGCCAGCTGTACAGTTGCAGGGGCCCAGCATTTT. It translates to CASCTVAGAQHF.

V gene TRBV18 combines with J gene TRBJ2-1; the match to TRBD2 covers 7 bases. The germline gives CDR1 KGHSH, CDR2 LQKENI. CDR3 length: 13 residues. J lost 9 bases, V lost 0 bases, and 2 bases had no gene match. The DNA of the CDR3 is TGTGCCAGCTCACCACCGGGGAGGGTTGAGCAGTTCTTC. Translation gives CASSPPGRVEQFF.

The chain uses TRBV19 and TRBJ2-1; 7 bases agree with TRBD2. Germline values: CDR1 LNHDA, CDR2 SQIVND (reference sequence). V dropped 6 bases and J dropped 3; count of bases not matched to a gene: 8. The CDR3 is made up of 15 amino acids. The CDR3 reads CASSRWGRGYNEQFF. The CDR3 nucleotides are TGTGCCAGTAGCCGGTGGGGGAGGGGCTACAATGAGCAGTTCTTC.

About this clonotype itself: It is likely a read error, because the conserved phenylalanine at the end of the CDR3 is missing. The CDR3 protein is CASSIDRASSYNEQFL. The DNA of the CDR3 is TGTGCCAGTAGTATAGACAGGGCAAGCTCCTACAATGAGCAGTTCCTC. The chain carries TRBV19 and TRBJ2-1; D is possibly TRBD1 (5 bases). The V gene lost 0 bases and the J gene lost 0 bases, with 9 bases spanning the gap. CDR3 length: 16 amino acids. CDR1 and CDR2 from the germline V gene are LNHDA and SQIVND (reference sequence).

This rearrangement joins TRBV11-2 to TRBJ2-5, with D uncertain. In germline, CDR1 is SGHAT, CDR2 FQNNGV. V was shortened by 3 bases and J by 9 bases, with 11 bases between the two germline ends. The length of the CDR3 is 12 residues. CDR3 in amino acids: CASSFSTAAQYF. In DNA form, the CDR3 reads TGTGCCAGCAGCTTCTCTACGGCGGCCCAGTACTTC.

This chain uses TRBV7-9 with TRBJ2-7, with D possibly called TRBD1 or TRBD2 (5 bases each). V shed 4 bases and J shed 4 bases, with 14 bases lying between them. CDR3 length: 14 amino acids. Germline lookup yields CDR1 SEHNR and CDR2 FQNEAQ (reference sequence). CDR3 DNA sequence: TGTGCCAGCAGCTCACAAGGGACGGTGTACGAGCAGTACTTC. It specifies CASSSQGTVYEQYF.